This T cell receptor beta chain was captured in a study of T cell responses to AZD1222 COVID-19 vaccine. The protocol was immunoSEQ multiplex PCR, while the TCRdb copy is restricted to in-frame clones and leaves out a portion. The sample yields about 140,000 clones, 91% seen once. This CDR3 has 13 amino acids. V lost 8 bases, J lost 4 bases, and 14 bases lay in between. Germline lookup yields CDR1 MRHNA and CDR2 SNTAGT. Points from the study as a whole: Clonal diversity was possibly underestimated, and white British individuals and females predominated among donors. The CD4 TCRs associated with vaccination extended across spike and predominated at 160-218 and 743-854. Unmutated variant regions reportedly attract nearly half of all spike-specific TCRs.

Turning to this clone: Its target is not known.

This TCR derives from an adult who received the MenACWY meningococcal vaccine as a control. The sequences come from peripheral blood, collected 28 days after the second dose of the MenACWY control vaccine. V and J are TRBV6-4 and TRBJ1-1; a weak D match, TRBD1 (5 bases). The CDR3 loop reads CASGQGMSTEAFF. DNA for the CDR3: TGTGCCAGCGGCCAGGGCATGAGCACTGAAGCTTTCTTT.